There are a few counts of the clone carrying this T cell receptor (beta chain). The antigen remains undetermined. The data are from a study of T cell repertoires in ileal Crohn's disease. Whole-study results and caveats: Compared with non-smokers, active smokers at surgery showed more clonal expansions.

Germline V gene lookup returns CDR1 SGHDT and CDR2 YYEEEE. The CDR3 contains 16 residues. V was clipped by 0 bases and J by 0 bases, with 10 bases between them. Libraries were prepared by immunoSEQ multiplex PCR; TCRdb keeps only in-frame clonotypes and omits some of them. The sample comprises 7,000 to 9,500 clones, roughly 79% of which are singletons, and about 4.3% rests with the top ten. The sequencing input was ileal tissue. This TCR came from an adult with Crohn's disease. V usage is TRBV5-6 and J usage is TRBJ1-3; D remains unclear. The CDR3 is CASSLGRGYSGNTIYF. The CDR3 bases are TGTGCCAGCAGCTTGGGGCGGGGTTACTCTGGAAACACCATATATTTT. Complete variable domain (other parts from reference TRBV5-6 and TRBJ1-3): DAGVTQSPTHLIKTRGQQVTLRCSPKSGHDTVSWYQQALGQGPQFIFQYYEEEERQRGNFPDRFSGHQFPNYSSELNVNALLLGDSALYLCASSLGRGYSGNTIYFGEGSWLTVV.